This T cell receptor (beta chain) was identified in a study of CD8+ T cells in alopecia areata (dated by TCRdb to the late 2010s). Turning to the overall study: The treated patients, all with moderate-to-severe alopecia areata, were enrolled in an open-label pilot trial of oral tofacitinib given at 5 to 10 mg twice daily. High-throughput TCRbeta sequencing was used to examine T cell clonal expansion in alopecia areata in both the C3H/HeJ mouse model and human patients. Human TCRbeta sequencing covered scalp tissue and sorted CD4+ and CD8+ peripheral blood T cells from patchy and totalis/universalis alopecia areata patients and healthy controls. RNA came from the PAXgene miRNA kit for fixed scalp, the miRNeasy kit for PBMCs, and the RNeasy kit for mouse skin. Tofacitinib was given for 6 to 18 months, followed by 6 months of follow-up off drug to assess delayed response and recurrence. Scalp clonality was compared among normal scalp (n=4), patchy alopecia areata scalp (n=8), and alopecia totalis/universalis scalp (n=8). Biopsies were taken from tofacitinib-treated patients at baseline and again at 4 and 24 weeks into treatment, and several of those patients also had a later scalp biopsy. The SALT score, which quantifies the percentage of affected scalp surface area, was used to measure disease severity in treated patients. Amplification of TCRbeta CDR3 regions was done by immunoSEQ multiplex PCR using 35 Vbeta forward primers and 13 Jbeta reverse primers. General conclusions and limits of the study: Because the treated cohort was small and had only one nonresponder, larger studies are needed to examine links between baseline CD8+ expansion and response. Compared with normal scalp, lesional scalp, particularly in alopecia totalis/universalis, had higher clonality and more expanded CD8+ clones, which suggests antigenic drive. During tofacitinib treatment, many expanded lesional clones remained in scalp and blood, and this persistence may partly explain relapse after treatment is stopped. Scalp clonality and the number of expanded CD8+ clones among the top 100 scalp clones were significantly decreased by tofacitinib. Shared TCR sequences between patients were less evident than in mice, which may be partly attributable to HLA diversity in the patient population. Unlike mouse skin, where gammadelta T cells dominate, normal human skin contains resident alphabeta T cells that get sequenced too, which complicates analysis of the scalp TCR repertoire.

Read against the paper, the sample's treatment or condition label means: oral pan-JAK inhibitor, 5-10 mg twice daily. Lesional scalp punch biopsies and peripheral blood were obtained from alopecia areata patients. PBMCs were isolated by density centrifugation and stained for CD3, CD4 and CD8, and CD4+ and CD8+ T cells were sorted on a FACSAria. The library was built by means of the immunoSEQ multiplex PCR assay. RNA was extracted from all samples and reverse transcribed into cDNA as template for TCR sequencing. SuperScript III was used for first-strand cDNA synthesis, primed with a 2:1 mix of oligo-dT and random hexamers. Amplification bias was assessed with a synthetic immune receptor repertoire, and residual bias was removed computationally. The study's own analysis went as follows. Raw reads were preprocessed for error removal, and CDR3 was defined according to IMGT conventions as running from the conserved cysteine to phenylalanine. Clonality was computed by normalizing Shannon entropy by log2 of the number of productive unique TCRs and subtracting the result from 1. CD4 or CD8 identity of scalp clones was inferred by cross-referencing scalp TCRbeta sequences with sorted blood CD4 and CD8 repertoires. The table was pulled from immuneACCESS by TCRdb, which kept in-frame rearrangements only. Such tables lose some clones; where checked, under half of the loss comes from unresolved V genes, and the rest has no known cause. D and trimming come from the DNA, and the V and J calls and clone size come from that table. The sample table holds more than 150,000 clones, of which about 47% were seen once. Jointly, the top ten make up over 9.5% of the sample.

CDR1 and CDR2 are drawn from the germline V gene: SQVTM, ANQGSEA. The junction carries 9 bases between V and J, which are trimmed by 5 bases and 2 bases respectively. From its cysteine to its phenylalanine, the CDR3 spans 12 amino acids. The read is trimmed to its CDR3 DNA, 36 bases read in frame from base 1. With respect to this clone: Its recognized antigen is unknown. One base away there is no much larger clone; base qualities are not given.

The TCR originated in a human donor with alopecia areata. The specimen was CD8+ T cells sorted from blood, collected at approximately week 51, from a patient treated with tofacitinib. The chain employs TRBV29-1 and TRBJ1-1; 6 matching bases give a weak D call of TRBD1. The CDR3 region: CSVLQGNTEAFF. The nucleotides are TGCAGCGTTTTACAGGGTAACACTGAAGCTTTCTTT.